A single T cell receptor (beta chain) is shown here with its context. The data stem from a study of blood T cell repertoires in COVID-19. Study background: Sample material is recorded as cDNA or gDNA derived from T cells, B-cell-depleted T cells, or PBMCs.

The CDR3 is 14 amino acids. Trimming cost V 4 bases and J 4 bases; bases outside gene matches: 2. The germline V gene encodes CDR1 KGHSH and CDR2 LQKENI. Per the original data handling: Amplification of reference gene primers was used by the study to estimate nucleated cell counts. This table comes from immunoSEQ multiplex PCR, and its TCRdb copy is limited to in-frame clones, with some not included. V and J calls and clone size are given by that table; D and trimming were obtained from the DNA. This table has hundreds of thousands of clones, around 83% appearing once. The chain couples TRBV18 to TRBJ1-1; TRBD1 agrees at 11 bases. Sequencing was carried out using peripheral blood. The clonotype comes from a woman in her sixties or seventies with active or convalescent COVID-19. Here the CDR3 DNA reads TGTGCCAGCTCACAAGGGACAGGGGGCACTGAAGCTTTCTTT. It specifies CASSQGTGGTEAFF.